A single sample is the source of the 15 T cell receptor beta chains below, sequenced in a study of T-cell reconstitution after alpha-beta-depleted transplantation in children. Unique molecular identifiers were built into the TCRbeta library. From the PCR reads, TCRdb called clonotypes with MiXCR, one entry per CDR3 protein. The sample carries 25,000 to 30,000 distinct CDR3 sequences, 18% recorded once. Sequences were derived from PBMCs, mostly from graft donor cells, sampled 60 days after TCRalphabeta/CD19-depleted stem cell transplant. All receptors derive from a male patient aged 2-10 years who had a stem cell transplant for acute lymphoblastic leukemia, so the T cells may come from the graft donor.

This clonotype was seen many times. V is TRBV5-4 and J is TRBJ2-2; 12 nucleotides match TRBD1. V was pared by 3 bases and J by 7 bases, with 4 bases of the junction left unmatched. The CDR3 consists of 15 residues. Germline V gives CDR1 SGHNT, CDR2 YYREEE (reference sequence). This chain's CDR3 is CASSWGQGAIGELFF. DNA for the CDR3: TGTGCCAGCAGCTGGGGACAGGGGGCTATCGGGGAGCTGTTTTTT.

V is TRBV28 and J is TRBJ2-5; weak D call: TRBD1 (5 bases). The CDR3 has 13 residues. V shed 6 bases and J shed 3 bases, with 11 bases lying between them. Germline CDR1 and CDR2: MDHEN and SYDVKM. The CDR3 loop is CASRRGREETQYF. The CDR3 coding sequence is TGTGCCAGCAGGCGCGGCAGGGAAGAGACCCAGTACTTC.

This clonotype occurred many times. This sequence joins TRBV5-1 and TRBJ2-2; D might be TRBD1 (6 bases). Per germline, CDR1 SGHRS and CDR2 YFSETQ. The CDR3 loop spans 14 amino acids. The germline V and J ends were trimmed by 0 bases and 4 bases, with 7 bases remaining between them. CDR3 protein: CASSLDRATGELFF. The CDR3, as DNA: TGCGCCAGCAGCTTGGACAGGGCCACCGGGGAGCTGTTTTTT.

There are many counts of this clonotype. The CDR3 region has the DNA TGTGCCAGCAGTTTAGAGGGGGCGGTGGAGACCCAGTACTTC. Translation gives CASSLEGAVETQYF. The chain recombines TRBV12-3 or TRBV12-4 with TRBJ2-5; 7 bases fit TRBD1. The CDR3 extends over 14 amino acids. The V segment lost 1 base and the J segment 5 bases; nucleotides outside the gene matches: 4.

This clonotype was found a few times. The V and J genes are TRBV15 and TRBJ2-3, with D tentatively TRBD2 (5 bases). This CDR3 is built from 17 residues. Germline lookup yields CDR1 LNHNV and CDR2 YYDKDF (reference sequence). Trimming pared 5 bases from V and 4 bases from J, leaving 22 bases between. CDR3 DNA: TGTGCCACCAGCGCGATATTGAACGGCGGCGGGTCAGATACGCAGTATTTT. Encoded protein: CATSAILNGGGSDTQYF.

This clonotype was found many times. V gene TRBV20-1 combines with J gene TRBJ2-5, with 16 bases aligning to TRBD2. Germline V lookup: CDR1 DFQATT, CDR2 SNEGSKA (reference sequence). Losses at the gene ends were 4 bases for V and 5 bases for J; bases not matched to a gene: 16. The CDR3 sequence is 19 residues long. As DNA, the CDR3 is TGCAGTGCTACCTTGAAGGGAGGGACTAGCGGGAGGGCCAGGGAGACCCAGTACTTC. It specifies CSATLKGGTSGRARETQYF.

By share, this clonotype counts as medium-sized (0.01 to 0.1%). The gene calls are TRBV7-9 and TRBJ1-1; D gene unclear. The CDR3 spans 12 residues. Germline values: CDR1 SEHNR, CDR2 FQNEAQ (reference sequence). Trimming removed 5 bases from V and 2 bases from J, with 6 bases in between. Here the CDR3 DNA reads TGTGCCAGCAGCCCCTCCAACACTGAAGCTTTCTTT. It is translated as CASSPSNTEAFF.

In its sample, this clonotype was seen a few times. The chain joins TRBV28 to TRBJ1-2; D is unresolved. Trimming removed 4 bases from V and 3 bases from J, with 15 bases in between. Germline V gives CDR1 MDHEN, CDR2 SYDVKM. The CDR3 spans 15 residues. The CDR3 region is CASSSPHLTYYGYTF. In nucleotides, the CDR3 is TGTGCCAGCAGTTCCCCTCACTTGACCTACTATGGCTACACCTTC.

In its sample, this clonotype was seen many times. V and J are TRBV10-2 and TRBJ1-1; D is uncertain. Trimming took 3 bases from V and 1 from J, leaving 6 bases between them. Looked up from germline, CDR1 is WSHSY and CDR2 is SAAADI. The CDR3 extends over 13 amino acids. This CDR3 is CASSDRKNTEAFF. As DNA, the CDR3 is TGCGCCAGCAGTGACAGGAAGAACACTGAAGCTTTCTTT.

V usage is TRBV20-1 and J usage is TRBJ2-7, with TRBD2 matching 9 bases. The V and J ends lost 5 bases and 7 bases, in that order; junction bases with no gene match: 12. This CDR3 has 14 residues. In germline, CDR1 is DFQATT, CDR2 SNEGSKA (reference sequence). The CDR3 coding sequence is TGCAGTGCTTCAAAGCGGGAGGCTACTTGGGAGCAGTACTTC. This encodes CSASKREATWEQYF.

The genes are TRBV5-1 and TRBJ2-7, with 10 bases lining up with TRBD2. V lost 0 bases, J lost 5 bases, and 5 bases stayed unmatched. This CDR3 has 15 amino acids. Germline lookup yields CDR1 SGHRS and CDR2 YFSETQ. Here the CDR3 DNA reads TGCGCCAGCAGCTTGGTGGCTAGCGGGAGCCACGAGCAGTACTTC. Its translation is CASSLVASGSHEQYF.

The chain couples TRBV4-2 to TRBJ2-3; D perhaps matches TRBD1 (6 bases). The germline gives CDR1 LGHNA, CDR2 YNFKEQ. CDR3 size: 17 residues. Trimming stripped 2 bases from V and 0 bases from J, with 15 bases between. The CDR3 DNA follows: TGTGCCAGCAGCCAATTAAACAGGGCCGCTAGCACAGATACGCAGTATTTT. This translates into CASSQLNRAASTDTQYF.

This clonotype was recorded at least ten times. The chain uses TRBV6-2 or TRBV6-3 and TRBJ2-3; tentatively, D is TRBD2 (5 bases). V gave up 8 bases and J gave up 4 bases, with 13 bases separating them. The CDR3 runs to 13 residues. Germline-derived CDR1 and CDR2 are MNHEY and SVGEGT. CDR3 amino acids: CASLGSGSDTQYF. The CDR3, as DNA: TGTGCCAGCCTAGGGAGTGGCTCAGATACGCAGTATTTT.

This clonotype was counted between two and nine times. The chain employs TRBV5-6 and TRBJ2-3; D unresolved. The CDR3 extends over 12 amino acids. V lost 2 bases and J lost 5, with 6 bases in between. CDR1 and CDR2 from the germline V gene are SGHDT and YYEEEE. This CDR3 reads CASSFRVDTQYF. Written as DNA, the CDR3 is TGTGCCAGCAGCTTTAGGGTAGATACGCAGTATTTT.

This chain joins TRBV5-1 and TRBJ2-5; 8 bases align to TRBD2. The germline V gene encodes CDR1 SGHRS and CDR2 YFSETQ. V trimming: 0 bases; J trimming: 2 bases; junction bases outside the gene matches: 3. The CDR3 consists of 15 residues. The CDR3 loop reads CASSLVAGLQETQYF. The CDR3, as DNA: TGCGCCAGCAGCTTGGTAGCGGGATTACAAGAGACCCAGTACTTC.